In its sample, the clone carrying this T cell receptor (beta chain) ranks as medium-sized. Its antigen is unknown. Only in-frame clones appear in the TCRdb table, and some are missing; sequencing was by immunoSEQ multiplex PCR. The sample carries 50,000 to 85,000 clones, about four fifths recorded once. The data are from a study of T cell responses to AZD1222 COVID-19 vaccine. Study findings and constraints: There were mostly white British donors and more females than males, and clonal diversity was possibly underestimated. Baseline testing showed seropositivity in only six AZD1222 recipients. The repertoires were collected only after the peak T cell response. At 160-218 and 743-854, vaccine-associated CD4 TCRs were dominant, and they spanned spike.

The receptor was derived from an adult in good health. The sample was peripheral blood, taken on day 0 of MenACWY control vaccination.

Here the CDR3 reads CASGLVVGPTYNEQFF. CDR3 coding DNA: TGTGCTAGTGGTTTGGTAGTGGGACCAACCTACAATGAGCAGTTCTTC. This chain uses TRBV12-5 with TRBJ2-1, with D tentatively TRBD1 or TRBD2 (5 bases each). Germline CDR1 is LGHNT and CDR2 is FRNRAP. The CDR3 contains 16 residues. The ends were cut back, 0 bases at V and 2 bases at J, with 11 bases in the middle. Combining the CDR3 with reference TRBV12-5 and TRBJ2-1 gives the whole variable domain DARVTQTPRHKVTEMGQEVTMRCQPILGHNTVFWYRQTMMQGLELLAYFRNRAPLDDSGMPKDRFSAEMPDATLATLKIQPSEPRDSAVYFCASGLVVGPTYNEQFFGPGTRLTVL.